Presented here are 22 T cell receptor beta chains from one specimen sequenced in a study of blood T cell repertoires in COVID-19. Sequencing used immunoSEQ multiplex PCR; TCRdb keeps in-frame clones, though not all of them. In the table there are 68,000 or so clones, about 80% of which are singletons. Sequenced sample: peripheral blood. Source of these receptors: a human donor in a cohort sampled during active COVID-19.

This clone has only a few counts. Here the CDR3 reads CAWSVQGAHEQYF. CDR3 nucleotide sequence: TGTGCCTGGAGTGTACAGGGGGCCCACGAGCAGTACTTC. This rearrangement joins TRBV30 to TRBJ2-7; TRBD1 aligns across 9 bases. The CDR3 consists of 13 residues. From germline, CDR1 is GTSNPN and CDR2 SVGIG (reference sequence). The V gene end was trimmed by 0 bases and the J gene end by 5 bases; junction bases not matched to a gene: 2.

This clone was seen just once. This chain connects TRBV6-2 or TRBV6-3 to TRBJ2-6; D possibly corresponds to TRBD1 (5 bases). This CDR3 contains 19 residues. Germline V gene lookup returns CDR1 MNHEY and CDR2 SVGEGT. Trimming took 6 bases from V and 1 from J, leaving 22 bases between them. CDR3 region: CASSSPLVRVGSGANVLTF. The CDR3 DNA follows: TGTGCCAGCAGCTCCCCCCTGGTCAGGGTAGGGTCTGGGGCCAACGTCCTGACTTTC.

The chain combines TRBV2 with TRBJ1-3; tentative D call: TRBD1 (6 bases). The germline V gene has CDR1 SNHLY and CDR2 FYNNEI. Deletions cut 5 bases from V and 7 bases from J, with 18 bases between. This CDR3 is 15 amino acids long. For the CDR3, the DNA is TGTGCCAGCAGTACTGGGACACGGGTTGTCAACACCATATATTTT. Its translation is CASSTGTRVVNTIYF.

The V and J genes are TRBV7-2 and TRBJ2-7; 10 bases are shared with TRBD2. There are 15 residues in the CDR3. The trim removed 1 base at V and 3 bases at J, leaving 3 bases unmatched. CDR1 and CDR2 (germline): SGHTA, FQGNSA. CDR3 protein: CASSLEASGSYEQYF. CDR3 DNA sequence: TGTGCCAGCAGCTTAGAGGCTAGCGGGAGCTACGAGCAGTACTTC.

V is TRBV28 and J is TRBJ1-2; D is possibly TRBD1 (5 bases). The CDR3 loop spans 16 amino acids. Between the trimmed V and J ends, which lost 4 bases and 4 bases, there was a span of 19 bases. Germline lookup yields CDR1 MDHEN and CDR2 SYDVKM. This CDR3 is CASSSSGGEFSYGYTF. CDR3 nucleotides: TGTGCCAGCAGTTCTTCAGGAGGGGAGTTTAGCTATGGCTACACCTTC.

V is TRBV6-5 and J is TRBJ2-7; possible D gene TRBD2, 6 bases. The V end lost 6 bases, the J end lost 5 bases, and 17 bases lay between the germline ends. Per the germline V gene, CDR1 is MNHEY and CDR2 is SVGAGI. CDR3 length: 14 residues. The CDR3 sequence is CASSLWGEVDEQYF. CDR3 DNA: TGTGCCAGCAGCCTATGGGGGGAAGTGGACGAGCAGTACTTC.

Only one count was recorded for this clone. The DNA of the CDR3 is TGTGCCAGCAGCGAGGGGATAGCGGGCACAGATACGCAGTATTTT. Its translation is CASSEGIAGTDTQYF. The chain couples TRBV9 to TRBJ2-3; the D gene is possibly TRBD2 (6 bases). CDR3 length: 15 amino acids. Germline V gene lookup returns CDR1 SGDLS and CDR2 YYNGEE. V lost 3 bases and J 1 base, leaving 12 bases between the germline ends.

The chain uses TRBV3-1 (or the pseudogene TRBV3-2) and TRBJ1-2; D is ambiguous. V dropped 2 bases and J dropped 4 bases, with 5 bases sitting between them. The CDR3 runs to 12 residues. Germline loops: CDR1 LGHDT, CDR2 YNNKEL (reference sequence). CDR3 nucleotides: TGTGCCAGCAGCCAATGGAGCTATGGCTACACCTTC. Its protein product is CASSQWSYGYTF.

The chain has TRBV6-6 and TRBJ2-5, with TRBD1 matching over 10 bases. This CDR3 has 16 residues. Germline loops: CDR1 MNHNY, CDR2 SVGAGI (reference sequence). The ends lost 0 bases at V and 1 base at J; junction bases unmatched: 2. In DNA form, the CDR3 reads TGTGCCAGCAGTTACTCGTGGACAGGGGGCCAAGAGACCCAGTACTTC. Translated, it gives CASSYSWTGGQETQYF.

This chain joins TRBV7-2 and TRBJ1-6, with TRBD1 as a possible D gene (6 bases). The CDR3 extends over 15 amino acids. V lost 5 bases to trimming and J lost 7 bases, with 15 bases between them. Per the germline V gene, CDR1 is SGHTA and CDR2 is FQGNSA. CDR3 nucleotide sequence: TGTGCCAGCAGCATAACAGGGTTTGTGAATTCACCCCTCCACTTT. Amino acid sequence: CASSITGFVNSPLHF.

The chain is built from TRBV27 and TRBJ1-2; TRBD1 matches at 12 bases. Germline lookup yields CDR1 MNHEY and CDR2 SMNVEV (reference sequence). After removal of 4 bases from V and 1 base from J, the junction contained 7 bases not matched to a gene. This CDR3 contains 17 residues. CDR3 sequence: CASSYKGQGAHNYGYTF. As DNA, the CDR3 is TGTGCCAGCAGTTACAAGGGACAGGGGGCGCATAACTATGGCTACACCTTC.

This clone was seen a few times. The rearrangement uses TRBV5-6 and TRBJ2-7, with TRBD2 as a possible D gene (5 bases). This CDR3 spans 12 amino acids. The ends were cut back, 4 bases at V and 7 bases at J, with 12 bases in the middle. The germline V gene has CDR1 SGHDT and CDR2 YYEEEE. In DNA form, the CDR3 reads TGTGCCAGCAGCCGGGATCTAAGAGAGCAGTACTTC. Translating gives CASSRDLREQYF.

The chain uses TRBV29-1 and TRBJ2-1; 9 bases fit TRBD2. CDR3 length: 15 amino acids. Trimming at V came to 6 bases and at J to 6 bases, leaving 12 bases not matched to a gene. Germline-derived CDR1 and CDR2 are SQVTM and ANQGSEA. The CDR3 DNA reads TGCAGCGTGACCCCAGCGGGAGGTCTTTCCAATGAGCAGTTCTTC. Translation gives CSVTPAGGLSNEQFF.

The rearrangement joins TRBV28 to TRBJ1-2; D might be TRBD1 (6 bases). Trimming pared 3 bases from V and 0 bases from J, leaving 14 bases between. The germline CDR1 and CDR2 sequences are MDHEN and SYDVKM. This CDR3 is 16 amino acids long. CDR3 nucleotides: TGTGCCAGCAGTTTTCTCAGGGGCGTAGCTAACTATGGCTACACCTTC. Amino acid sequence: CASSFLRGVANYGYTF.

This clone was recorded only once. The V call is TRBV29-1, the J call TRBJ2-3; D is possibly TRBD1 (6 bases). Germline CDR1 reads SQVTM; CDR2 reads ANQGSEA. The CDR3 extends over 13 amino acids. Deletions cut 3 bases from V and 4 bases from J, with 11 bases between. The CDR3 DNA is TGCAGCGTTGAGGCCCCAGGGGCAGATACGCAGTATTTT. Protein product: CSVEAPGADTQYF.

The gene calls are TRBV3-1 (or the pseudogene TRBV3-2) and TRBJ2-7; TRBD1 agrees at 9 bases. This CDR3 is 15 amino acids long. Per the germline V gene, CDR1 is LGHDT and CDR2 is YNNKEL (reference sequence). Trimming took 6 bases from V and 4 from J; bases not matched to a gene: 10. The CDR3 region is CASRKAGQGPYEQYF. Written as DNA, the CDR3 is TGTGCCAGCAGAAAAGCCGGACAGGGGCCGTACGAGCAGTACTTC.

This clone was seen more than once but under ten times. The chain recombines TRBV7-2 with TRBJ2-5, with 7 bases lining up with TRBD2. This CDR3 spans 15 amino acids. The trim removed 1 base at V and 1 base at J, leaving 3 bases unmatched. The germline V gene has CDR1 SGHTA and CDR2 FQGNSA. The CDR3 coding sequence is TGTGCCAGCAGCTTAGTGAGCGGGGTCCAAGAGACCCAGTACTTC. Translation gives CASSLVSGVQETQYF. Variable domain in full (rest from reference TRBV7-2 and TRBJ2-5): GAGVSQSPSNKVTEKGKDVELRCDPISGHTALYWYRQSLGQGLEFLIYFQGNSAPDKSGLPSDRFSAERTGGSVSTLTIQRTQQEDSAVYLCASSLVSGVQETQYFGPGTRLLVL.

This chain links TRBV28 with TRBJ2-3; D remains ambiguous. V was trimmed by 4 bases and J by 4 bases, leaving 12 bases between them. The CDR3 has 14 amino acids. Germline V CDR1 and CDR2: MDHEN, SYDVKM. CDR3 residues: CASSSNPRADTQYF. Written as DNA, the CDR3 is TGTGCCAGCAGTTCTAACCCTCGGGCAGATACGCAGTATTTT.

This chain joins TRBV29-1 and TRBJ1-1, with D unclear. Germline lookup yields CDR1 SQVTM and CDR2 ANQGSEA. Between the trimmed V and J ends, which lost 7 bases and 1 base, there was a span of 16 bases. This CDR3 has 14 amino acids. CDR3 in amino acids: CSGMTGARNTEAFF. CDR3 sequence (DNA): TGCAGCGGGATGACTGGTGCTCGGAACACTGAAGCTTTCTTT.

This chain connects TRBV7-2 to TRBJ1-5; TRBD1 matches at 7 bases. CDR1 SGHTA and CDR2 FQGNSA come from the germline V gene. This CDR3 is built from 15 residues. V dropped 5 bases and J dropped 7; count of bases not matched to a gene: 11. The CDR3 loop reads CASSLVEGAWQPQHF. The CDR3 DNA reads as TGTGCCAGCAGCCTTGTTGAGGGGGCCTGGCAGCCCCAGCATTTT.

CDR3 sequence: CSARLAGYNEQFF. CDR3 nucleotide sequence: TGCAGCGCCAGACTAGCGGGGTACAATGAGCAGTTCTTC. The J gene is TRBJ2-1, the V gene TRBV29-1; 11 bases map to TRBD2. Germline V gene data show CDR1 as SQVTM and CDR2 as ANQGSEA. CDR3 length equals 13 residues. The V segment lost 7 bases and the J segment 4 bases; nucleotides outside the gene matches: 3.

This clone has just a few counts. V and J are TRBV5-8 and TRBJ1-6, with a possible D match to TRBD1 (5 bases). Per germline, CDR1 SGHTS and CDR2 YDEGEE. The CDR3 is 16 residues long. V was shortened by 2 bases and J by 1 base, with 10 bases between the two germline ends. This CDR3 reads CASSLIRGSYNSPLHF. CDR3 nucleotide sequence: TGTGCCAGCAGCTTAATACGGGGGTCCTATAATTCACCCCTCCACTTT.